A few counts support the clone carrying this T cell receptor (beta chain). The antigen remains undetermined. The entry originates in a study of blood T cells in healthy people across ages. Study-wide results and limits: Greater diversity and more naive CD4+ cells were seen in long-lived donors than in aged donors.

Germline-derived CDR1 and CDR2 are MDHEN and SYDVKM. This CDR3 comprises 13 residues. Trimming pared 6 bases from V and 5 bases from J, leaving 13 bases between. Primers used in a second PCR of roughly 6 to 12 cycles were a sample-barcoded 5' primer and a J-beta primer mix. Each CDR3 protein gets one entry after TCRdb re-called the 5' RACE reads with MiXCR. The sample lists approximately 1,700,000 distinct CDR3 sequences, around 42% occurring once. What was sequenced was blood. The TCR originated in a human donor in good health. V and J are TRBV28 and TRBJ2-5; the D is unclear. The CDR3 reads CASRVTALETQYF. CDR3 bases: TGTGCCAGCAGGGTTACAGCCCTCGAGACCCAGTACTTC.